What follows is one T cell receptor (beta chain) and its context. Its antigen is unknown. The study ran its PCR with 60 Vbeta and 13 Jbeta primers. This table comes from immunoSEQ multiplex PCR, and its TCRdb copy is limited to in-frame clones, with some not included. This sample carries around 85,000 clones, about three quarters of them seen once, and the ten largest clones take under 1.2%. The sample is drawn from a study of cytomegalovirus exposure and HLA in healthy donors. The CDR3 runs 15 residues. V shed 0 bases and J shed 0 bases, with 8 bases lying between them. Germline CDR1 is LNHDA and CDR2 is SQIVND (reference sequence). Study conclusions and caveats: Cytomegalovirus association was listed for around 180 TCR beta chains. Likely technical artifact: a cluster of highly shared sequence variants. Follow-up analysis seemed to connect common viral pathogens with several of the most significant clusters identified. Associated with HLA alleles at 0.05 false discovery rate in a later analysis were over 15,000 TCR beta sequences.

This sequence joins TRBV19 and TRBJ1-1; D remains ambiguous. The sequence was collected from a male donor in good health and CMV-seronegative. Specimen: PBMCs. CDR3 protein: CASSIDSALNTEAFF. In nucleotides, the CDR3 is TGTGCCAGTAGTATAGACAGCGCCCTGAACACTGAAGCTTTCTTT. The variable domain in full, with the rest retrieved from reference TRBV19 and TRBJ1-1, is DGGITQSPKYLFRKEGQNVTLSCEQNLNHDAMYWYRQDPGQGLRLIYYSQIVNDFQKGDIAEGYSVSREKKESFPLTVTSAQKNPTAFYLCASSIDSALNTEAFFGQGTRLTVV.